Listed below are T cell receptor beta chains from one sample, sequenced in a study of blood T cell repertoires in COVID-19. Some clones are missing from TCRdb's copy, which holds only in-frame ones; the method was immunoSEQ multiplex PCR. The sample records 150,000 or so clones, roughly 90% being singletons. Sequenced: PBMCs or T cells enriched from blood (not recorded which). These receptors originate from a woman in her thirties or forties who had been exposed to COVID-19. Each CDR3 is given with its conserved first and last residue. D genes are given only for firm matches. Size values are once, few and many counts, or a class for expanded clones, and some rows have none.

d_call: -; v_call: TRBV19; clone_size: -; j_call: TRBJ2-3; cdr3_length: 15; cdr3_nt: TGTGCCAGCCAACGGACTCTTGGAGCAACAGATACGCAGTATTTT; cdr3_aa: CASQRTLGATDTQYF
d_call: -; v_call: TRBV6-5; clone_size: -; j_call: TRBJ1-5; cdr3_length: 15; cdr3_nt: TGTGCCAGCAGTTCCGGACGGATAAGGGGTCAGCCCCAGCATTTT; cdr3_aa: CASSSGRIRGQPQHF
d_call: TRBD1; v_call: TRBV7-8; clone_size: once; j_call: TRBJ2-7; cdr3_length: 13; cdr3_nt: TGTGCCAGCAGCCTCGACAGGGCCTACGAGCAGTACTTC; cdr3_aa: CASSLDRAYEQYF
d_call: -; v_call: TRBV12-3/TRBV12-4; clone_size: -; j_call: TRBJ2-3; cdr3_length: 12; cdr3_nt: TGTGCCAGCAGTCCCTATGGAGATACGCAGTATTTT; cdr3_aa: CASSPYGDTQYF
d_call: TRBD1; v_call: TRBV6-5; clone_size: -; j_call: TRBJ2-2; cdr3_length: 14; cdr3_nt: TGTGCCAGCAGTCGGGACAGGGGATTCGGGGAGCTGTTTTTT; cdr3_aa: CASSRDRGFGELFF
d_call: TRBD1; v_call: TRBV13; clone_size: few; j_call: TRBJ2-7; cdr3_length: 15; cdr3_nt: TGTGCCAGCAGCTTAGGAAGCAGGGGGCGCTCCGAGCAGTACTTC; cdr3_aa: CASSLGSRGRSEQYF
d_call: TRBD1; v_call: TRBV7-7; clone_size: once; j_call: TRBJ2-1; cdr3_length: 15; cdr3_nt: TGTGCCAGCAGCTTTGGACAGGAGACCTACAATGAGCAGTTCTTC; cdr3_aa: CASSFGQETYNEQFF
d_call: TRBD1; v_call: TRBV10-3; clone_size: -; j_call: TRBJ2-3; cdr3_length: 14; cdr3_nt: TGTGCCATCAGGGGGACAGGGGACACAGATACGCAGTATTTT; cdr3_aa: CAIRGTGDTDTQYF
d_call: TRBD1; v_call: TRBV2; clone_size: once; j_call: TRBJ1-1; cdr3_length: 15; cdr3_nt: TGTGCCAGCAAACGCGGGACAGGGGTTAACACTGAAGCTTTCTTT; cdr3_aa: CASKRGTGVNTEAFF
d_call: TRBD1; v_call: TRBV3-1/TRBV3-2; clone_size: -; j_call: TRBJ1-5; cdr3_length: 15; cdr3_nt: TGTGCCAGCAGCCAGCAGGGGGCCGGCAATCAGCCCCAGCATTTT; cdr3_aa: CASSQQGAGNQPQHF
d_call: -; v_call: TRBV24-1; clone_size: -; j_call: TRBJ1-1; cdr3_length: 12; cdr3_nt: TGTGCCACCCGTGGGAGGGACACTGAAGCTTTCTTT; cdr3_aa: CATRGRDTEAFF
d_call: -; v_call: TRBV11-2; clone_size: -; j_call: TRBJ2-2; cdr3_length: 14; cdr3_nt: TGTGCCAGCCACCGCCGGGGGAACACCGGGGAGCTGTTTTTT; cdr3_aa: CASHRRGNTGELFF
d_call: -; v_call: TRBV23-1; clone_size: -; j_call: TRBJ1-2; cdr3_length: 14; cdr3_nt: TGCGCCAGCAGTTCTCCCCCGAGGGTAGAAGGCTACACCTTC; cdr3_aa: CASSSPPRVEGYTF
d_call: -; v_call: TRBV14; clone_size: -; j_call: TRBJ1-1; cdr3_length: 15; cdr3_nt: TGTGCCAGCAGCCAGGGACTGATCATGAACACTGAAGCTTTCTTT; cdr3_aa: CASSQGLIMNTEAFF
d_call: TRBD1; v_call: TRBV19; clone_size: -; j_call: TRBJ1-1; cdr3_length: 16; cdr3_nt: TGTGCCAGTAGTAGAGGCACCGGGACAGGGGCGCCGGGAGCTTTCTTT; cdr3_aa: CASSRGTGTGAPGAFF
d_call: -; v_call: TRBV27; clone_size: -; j_call: TRBJ1-2; cdr3_length: 13; cdr3_nt: TGTGCCAGCAGTTTAGGCGGCTCCAGTGGCTACACCTTC; cdr3_aa: CASSLGGSSGYTF
d_call: -; v_call: TRBV5-6; clone_size: -; j_call: TRBJ2-2; cdr3_length: 16; cdr3_nt: TGTGCCAGCAGCGGGAGGTATGGCGTTGGGGCCGGGGAGCTGTTTTTT; cdr3_aa: CASSGRYGVGAGELFF
d_call: TRBD2; v_call: TRBV6-2/TRBV6-3; clone_size: -; j_call: TRBJ2-3; cdr3_length: 16; cdr3_nt: TGTGCCAGCAGTTACGGGCTAGCGGTACTCACAGATACGCAGTATTTT; cdr3_aa: CASSYGLAVLTDTQYF
d_call: TRBD1; v_call: TRBV28; clone_size: -; j_call: TRBJ1-1; cdr3_length: 14; cdr3_nt: TGTGCCAGCAGTTCGGGACAGATAAACACTGAAGCTTTCTTT; cdr3_aa: CASSSGQINTEAFF
d_call: TRBD1; v_call: TRBV19; clone_size: -; j_call: TRBJ2-7; cdr3_length: 14; cdr3_nt: TGTGCCAGTAGTATCGGACAGGGGGCCTACGAGCAGTACTTC; cdr3_aa: CASSIGQGAYEQYF
d_call: TRBD2; v_call: TRBV6-5; clone_size: -; j_call: TRBJ2-1; cdr3_length: 12; cdr3_nt: TGTGCCAGCAGTTATCGGGGGGGCAGGCAGTTCTTC; cdr3_aa: CASSYRGGRQFF
d_call: -; v_call: TRBV18; clone_size: -; j_call: TRBJ1-3; cdr3_length: 14; cdr3_nt: TGTGCCAGCTCACCGGAGTTATCTGGAAACACCATATATTTT; cdr3_aa: CASSPELSGNTIYF
d_call: -; v_call: TRBV10-3; clone_size: -; j_call: TRBJ2-5; cdr3_length: 13; cdr3_nt: TGTGCCAGTTCTATTCAGGGTCCCGAGACCCAGTACTTC; cdr3_aa: CASSIQGPETQYF
d_call: -; v_call: TRBV3-1/TRBV3-2; clone_size: -; j_call: TRBJ1-2; cdr3_length: 13; cdr3_nt: TGTGCCAGCGAGGGGGGGGGACCCTATGGCTACACCTTC; cdr3_aa: CASEGGGPYGYTF
d_call: TRBD1; v_call: TRBV10-2; clone_size: -; j_call: TRBJ1-1; cdr3_length: 14; cdr3_nt: TGCGCCAGCAGTGAGGACAGGGTGTACACTGAAGCTTTCTTT; cdr3_aa: CASSEDRVYTEAFF
d_call: -; v_call: TRBV19; clone_size: -; j_call: TRBJ2-2; cdr3_length: 14; cdr3_nt: TGTGCCAGTAGTGTAGAACAGGGAACCGGGGAGCTGTTTTTT; cdr3_aa: CASSVEQGTGELFF
d_call: TRBD2; v_call: TRBV28; clone_size: -; j_call: TRBJ2-7; cdr3_length: 17; cdr3_nt: TGTGCCAGCAGTTTACCAACTAGCGGGCTGGTCTCCTACGAGCAGTACTTC; cdr3_aa: CASSLPTSGLVSYEQYF
d_call: TRBD1; v_call: TRBV3-1/TRBV3-2; clone_size: -; j_call: TRBJ1-1; cdr3_length: 17; cdr3_nt: TGTGCCAGCAGCCTATTTCCGACAGGGGGCTGGGACACTGAAGCTTTCTTT; cdr3_aa: CASSLFPTGGWDTEAFF
d_call: -; v_call: TRBV7-9; clone_size: -; j_call: TRBJ2-7; cdr3_length: 17; cdr3_nt: TGTGCCAGCAGCTTAGTACCCTTTGGCAGGGAAGCAAACGAGCAGTACTTC; cdr3_aa: CASSLVPFGREANEQYF
d_call: TRBD1; v_call: TRBV10-3; clone_size: -; j_call: TRBJ1-5; cdr3_length: 20; cdr3_nt: TGTGCCATCAGTCCGGGACAGGACGTCTCGGCGTTGGTAGGCAATCAGCCCCAGCATTTT; cdr3_aa: CAISPGQDVSALVGNQPQHF
d_call: -; v_call: TRBV3-1/TRBV3-2; clone_size: -; j_call: TRBJ1-3; cdr3_length: 15; cdr3_nt: TGTGCCAGCAGCCCAGTGGGGGCAAGTGGAAACACCATATATTTT; cdr3_aa: CASSPVGASGNTIYF
d_call: -; v_call: TRBV9; clone_size: -; j_call: TRBJ2-2; cdr3_length: 17; cdr3_nt: TGTGCCAGCAGCGTAGGTGGACAAGGGGCGGCCACCGGGGAGCTGTTTTTT; cdr3_aa: CASSVGGQGAATGELFF
d_call: TRBD1; v_call: TRBV30; clone_size: -; j_call: TRBJ1-2; cdr3_length: 13; cdr3_nt: TGTGCCTGGAGTGACAGGGGAGAGGGTGGCTACACCTTC; cdr3_aa: CAWSDRGEGGYTF
d_call: -; v_call: TRBV2; clone_size: few; j_call: TRBJ2-5; cdr3_length: 15; cdr3_nt: TGTGCCAGCAGTGAAGAGGGACAAAGACAAGAGACCCAGTACTTC; cdr3_aa: CASSEEGQRQETQYF
d_call: TRBD2; v_call: TRBV7-2; clone_size: -; j_call: TRBJ2-1; cdr3_length: 15; cdr3_nt: TGTGCCAGCAGCCTGGGACTAGCGGGAGGCCTTGAGCAGTTCTTC; cdr3_aa: CASSLGLAGGLEQFF
d_call: -; v_call: TRBV2; clone_size: -; j_call: TRBJ1-2; cdr3_length: 14; cdr3_nt: TGTGCCAGCAGCGGGGACACGACTAACTATGGCTACACCTTC; cdr3_aa: CASSGDTTNYGYTF
d_call: -; v_call: TRBV13; clone_size: few; j_call: TRBJ2-7; cdr3_length: 13; cdr3_nt: TGTGCCAGCAGCCCGCGGGACTCCTACGAGCAGTACTTC; cdr3_aa: CASSPRDSYEQYF
d_call: -; v_call: TRBV15; clone_size: -; j_call: TRBJ2-5; cdr3_length: 14; cdr3_nt: TGTGCCACCAGCAGAGATCGCCAGGGCGAGACCCAGTACTTC; cdr3_aa: CATSRDRQGETQYF
d_call: TRBD1; v_call: TRBV18; clone_size: -; j_call: TRBJ2-1; cdr3_length: 17; cdr3_nt: TGTGCCAGCTCACTTCGCCTCGGGACAGGAGAAGACAATGAGCAGTTCTTC; cdr3_aa: CASSLRLGTGEDNEQFF
d_call: -; v_call: TRBV6-5; clone_size: -; j_call: TRBJ1-1; cdr3_length: 14; cdr3_nt: TGTGCCAGCAGGCGAGGGGGGGGGATCACTGAAGCTTTCTTT; cdr3_aa: CASRRGGGITEAFF
d_call: TRBD1; v_call: TRBV2; clone_size: -; j_call: TRBJ2-7; cdr3_length: 16; cdr3_nt: TGTGCCAGCAGGACCCTTGTTGGGACAGGTTCTTACGAGCAGTACTTC; cdr3_aa: CASRTLVGTGSYEQYF
d_call: -; v_call: TRBV28; clone_size: -; j_call: TRBJ1-2; cdr3_length: 13; cdr3_nt: TGTGCCAGCCGTCTGACATCTAACTATGGCTACACCTTC; cdr3_aa: CASRLTSNYGYTF
d_call: -; v_call: TRBV9; clone_size: once; j_call: TRBJ2-1; cdr3_length: 15; cdr3_nt: TGTGCCAGCAGCGTAGTAGGCCAGGAATACAATGAGCAGTTCTTC; cdr3_aa: CASSVVGQEYNEQFF
d_call: -; v_call: TRBV27; clone_size: -; j_call: TRBJ1-5; cdr3_length: 15; cdr3_nt: TGTGCCAGCAGTTTAGGGCAGGGTAGCAATCAGCCCCAGCATTTT; cdr3_aa: CASSLGQGSNQPQHF
d_call: TRBD1; v_call: TRBV27; clone_size: -; j_call: TRBJ1-5; cdr3_length: 16; cdr3_nt: TGTGCCAGCAGTTCGATCCCGGGACAGGGGAAAGAGCCCCAGCATTTT; cdr3_aa: CASSSIPGQGKEPQHF
d_call: -; v_call: TRBV3-1/TRBV3-2; clone_size: -; j_call: TRBJ1-4; cdr3_length: 13; cdr3_nt: TGTGCCAGCAGCCGGGGGAGGATTGAAAAACTGTTTTTT; cdr3_aa: CASSRGRIEKLFF
d_call: -; v_call: TRBV4-2; clone_size: -; j_call: TRBJ1-4; cdr3_length: 17; cdr3_nt: TGTGCCAGCAGCCAAAAGTTTCCCCAGGCAACTAATGAAAAACTGTTTTTT; cdr3_aa: CASSQKFPQATNEKLFF
d_call: TRBD1; v_call: TRBV4-2; clone_size: -; j_call: TRBJ1-4; cdr3_length: 15; cdr3_nt: TGTGCCAGCAGCGAGAGGGGGCAGGGGGGACAAAAACTGTTTTTT; cdr3_aa: CASSERGQGGQKLFF
d_call: -; v_call: TRBV6-5; clone_size: once; j_call: TRBJ2-7; cdr3_length: 13; cdr3_nt: TGTGCCAGCAGGCAGGGGCGAGTAGGCGAGCAGTACTTC; cdr3_aa: CASRQGRVGEQYF
d_call: -; v_call: TRBV2; clone_size: -; j_call: TRBJ2-3; cdr3_length: 16; cdr3_nt: TGTGCCAGCAGTGAAGACGGCGGGATGTATGGTCTTACGCAGTATTTT; cdr3_aa: CASSEDGGMYGLTQYF
d_call: TRBD1; v_call: TRBV19; clone_size: -; j_call: TRBJ2-1; cdr3_length: 16; cdr3_nt: TGTGCCAGTAGTCTCGACAGGGGTTCCTCCTACAATGAGCAGTTCTTC; cdr3_aa: CASSLDRGSSYNEQFF
d_call: -; v_call: TRBV12-3/TRBV12-4; clone_size: -; j_call: TRBJ2-7; cdr3_length: 13; cdr3_nt: TGTGCCAGCGGCTCACAGGGAACCTACGAGCAGTACTTC; cdr3_aa: CASGSQGTYEQYF
d_call: TRBD2; v_call: TRBV19; clone_size: -; j_call: TRBJ2-3; cdr3_length: 15; cdr3_nt: TGTGCCAGTATCCGGGGGGGGCCTGGCACAGATACGCAGTATTTT; cdr3_aa: CASIRGGPGTDTQYF
d_call: -; v_call: TRBV6-5; clone_size: -; j_call: TRBJ1-3; cdr3_length: 15; cdr3_nt: TGTGCCAGCAGTTCCACGGACAGCTCTGGAAACACCATATATTTT; cdr3_aa: CASSSTDSSGNTIYF
d_call: -; v_call: TRBV15; clone_size: few; j_call: TRBJ1-5; cdr3_length: 15; cdr3_nt: TGTGCCACCAGCATCGGAAGGGGGAAAATCCAGCCCCAGCATTTT; cdr3_aa: CATSIGRGKIQPQHF
d_call: -; v_call: TRBV18; clone_size: once; j_call: TRBJ2-3; cdr3_length: 15; cdr3_nt: TGTGCCAGCTCTTTCCGGGGGTCTCGCACAGATACGCAGTATTTT; cdr3_aa: CASSFRGSRTDTQYF
d_call: TRBD1; v_call: TRBV20-1; clone_size: -; j_call: TRBJ1-2; cdr3_length: 12; cdr3_nt: TGCAGTGCTAGTGGACAGGACAAACGCTACACCTTC; cdr3_aa: CSASGQDKRYTF
d_call: TRBD2; v_call: TRBV5-1; clone_size: -; j_call: TRBJ2-1; cdr3_length: 15; cdr3_nt: TGCGCCAGCGGAGGGTTAGCGGGGAGTTACAATGAGCAGTTCTTC; cdr3_aa: CASGGLAGSYNEQFF
d_call: TRBD1; v_call: TRBV5-6; clone_size: -; j_call: TRBJ1-6; cdr3_length: 14; cdr3_nt: TGTGCCAGCAGCCAACAGGGGTGGAATTCACCCCTCCACTTT; cdr3_aa: CASSQQGWNSPLHF